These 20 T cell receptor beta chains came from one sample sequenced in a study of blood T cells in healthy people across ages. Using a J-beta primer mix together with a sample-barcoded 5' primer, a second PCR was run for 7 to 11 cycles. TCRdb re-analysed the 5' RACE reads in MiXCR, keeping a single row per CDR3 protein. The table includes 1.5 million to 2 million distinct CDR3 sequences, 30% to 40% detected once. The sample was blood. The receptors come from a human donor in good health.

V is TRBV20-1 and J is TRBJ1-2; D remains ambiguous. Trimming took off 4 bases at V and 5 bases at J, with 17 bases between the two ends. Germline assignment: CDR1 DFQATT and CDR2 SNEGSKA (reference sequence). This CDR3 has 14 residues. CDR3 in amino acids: CSAIVGAGKYGYTF. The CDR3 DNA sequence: TGCAGTGCTATAGTGGGAGCGGGGAAGTATGGCTACACCTTC.

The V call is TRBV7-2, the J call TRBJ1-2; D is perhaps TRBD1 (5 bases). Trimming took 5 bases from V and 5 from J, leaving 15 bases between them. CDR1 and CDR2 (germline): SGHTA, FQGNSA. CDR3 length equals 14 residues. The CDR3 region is CASSPTRTQYGYTF. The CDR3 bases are TGTGCCAGCAGCCCTACCCGGACACAATATGGCTACACCTTC.

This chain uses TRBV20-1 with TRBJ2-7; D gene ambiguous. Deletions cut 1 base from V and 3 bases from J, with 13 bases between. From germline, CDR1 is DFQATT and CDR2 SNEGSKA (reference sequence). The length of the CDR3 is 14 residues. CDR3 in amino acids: CSARVRFTGYEQYF. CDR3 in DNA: TGCAGTGCTAGAGTCCGGTTTACGGGCTACGAGCAGTACTTC.

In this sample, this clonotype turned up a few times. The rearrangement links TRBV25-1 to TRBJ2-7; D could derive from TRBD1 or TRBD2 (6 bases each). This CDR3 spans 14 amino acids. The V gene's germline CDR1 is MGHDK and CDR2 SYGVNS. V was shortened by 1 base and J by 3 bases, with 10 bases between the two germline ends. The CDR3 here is CASSEFGGHYEQYF. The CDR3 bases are TGTGCCAGCAGTGAATTCGGGGGCCACTACGAGCAGTACTTC.

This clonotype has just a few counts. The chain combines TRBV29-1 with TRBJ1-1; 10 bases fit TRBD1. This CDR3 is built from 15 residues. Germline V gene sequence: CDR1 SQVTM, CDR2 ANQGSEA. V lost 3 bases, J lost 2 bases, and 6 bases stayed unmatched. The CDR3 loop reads CSVDGTGEGNTEAFF. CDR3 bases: TGCAGCGTTGATGGGACAGGGGAAGGAAACACTGAAGCTTTCTTT.

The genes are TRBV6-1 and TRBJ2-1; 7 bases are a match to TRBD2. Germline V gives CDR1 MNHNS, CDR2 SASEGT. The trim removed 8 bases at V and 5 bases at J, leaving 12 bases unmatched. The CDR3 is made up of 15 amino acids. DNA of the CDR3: TGTGCCAGCGTTAGACTGGCGGGGGTCAACAATGAGCAGTTCTTC. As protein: CASVRLAGVNNEQFF.

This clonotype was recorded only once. CDR3 protein: CASSSDTLNQPQHF. DNA of the CDR3: TGTGCCAGCAGCTCGGACACTTTAAATCAGCCCCAGCATTTT. This chain connects TRBV7-9 to TRBJ1-5, with D possibly being TRBD1 (5 bases). This CDR3 contains 14 residues. Germline CDR1 SEHNR, CDR2 FQNEAQ (reference sequence). The ends were cut back, 4 bases at V and 4 bases at J, with 11 bases in the middle. Looking up the rest from reference TRBV7-9 and TRBJ1-5 gives the full variable domain: DTGVSQNPRHKITKRGQNVTFRCDPISEHNRLYWYRQTLGQGPEFLTYFQNEAQLEKSRLLSDRFSAERPKGSFSTLEIQRTEQGDSAMYLCASSSDTLNQPQHFGDGTRLSIL.

Here the CDR3 reads CASSYSGQAGRNIQYF. DNA of the CDR3: TGTGCCAGCAGTTACTCGGGACAGGCTGGGAGAAACATTCAGTACTTC. The chain recombines TRBV6-6 with TRBJ2-4; 8 positions agree with TRBD1. The CDR3 length is 16 residues. CDR1 and CDR2 (germline): MNHNY, SVGAGI (reference sequence). Losses at the gene ends were 0 bases for V and 6 bases for J; bases not matched to a gene: 7.

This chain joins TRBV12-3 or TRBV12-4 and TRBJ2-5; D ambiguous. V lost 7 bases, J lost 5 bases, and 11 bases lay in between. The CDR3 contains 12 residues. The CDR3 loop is CASTTDGETQYF. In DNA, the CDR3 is TGTGCCAGCACTACGGATGGTGAGACCCAGTACTTC.

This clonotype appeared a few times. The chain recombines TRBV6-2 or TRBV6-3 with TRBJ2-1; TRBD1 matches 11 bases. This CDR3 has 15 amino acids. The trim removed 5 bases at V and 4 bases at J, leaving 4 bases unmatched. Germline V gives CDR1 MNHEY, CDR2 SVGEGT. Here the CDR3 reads CASSIWDRGYNEQFF. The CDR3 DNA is TGTGCCAGCAGTATTTGGGACAGGGGGTACAATGAGCAGTTCTTC.

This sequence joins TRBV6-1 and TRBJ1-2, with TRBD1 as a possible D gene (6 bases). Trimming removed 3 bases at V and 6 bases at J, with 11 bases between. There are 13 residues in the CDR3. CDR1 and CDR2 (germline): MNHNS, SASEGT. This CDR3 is CASSDIRGDGYTF. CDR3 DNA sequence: TGTGCCAGCAGTGACATCAGGGGTGATGGCTACACCTTC.

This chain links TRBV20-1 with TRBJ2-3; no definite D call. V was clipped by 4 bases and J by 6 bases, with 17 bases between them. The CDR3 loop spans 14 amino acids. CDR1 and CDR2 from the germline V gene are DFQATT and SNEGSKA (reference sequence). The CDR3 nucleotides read TGCAGTGCTAACGGAGTTAGCTCGCTGGATACGCAGTATTTT. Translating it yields CSANGVSSLDTQYF.

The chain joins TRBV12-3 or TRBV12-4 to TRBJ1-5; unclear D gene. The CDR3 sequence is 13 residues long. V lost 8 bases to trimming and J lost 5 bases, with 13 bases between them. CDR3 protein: CASGSFQDQPQHF. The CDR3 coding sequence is TGTGCCAGCGGCTCCTTCCAAGATCAGCCCCAGCATTTT.

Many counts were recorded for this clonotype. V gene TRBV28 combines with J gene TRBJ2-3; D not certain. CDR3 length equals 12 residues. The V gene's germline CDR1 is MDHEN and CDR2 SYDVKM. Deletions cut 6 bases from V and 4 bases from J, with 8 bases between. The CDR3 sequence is CASSSSPDTQYF. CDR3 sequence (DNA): TGTGCCAGCAGCTCTTCACCAGATACGCAGTATTTT.

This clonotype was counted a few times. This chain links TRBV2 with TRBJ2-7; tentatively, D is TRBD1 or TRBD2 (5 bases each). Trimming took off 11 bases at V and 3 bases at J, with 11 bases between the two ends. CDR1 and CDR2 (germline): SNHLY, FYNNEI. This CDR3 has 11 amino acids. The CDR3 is CASGQYYEQYF. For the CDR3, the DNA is TGTGCCTCGGGGCAGTACTACGAGCAGTACTTC.

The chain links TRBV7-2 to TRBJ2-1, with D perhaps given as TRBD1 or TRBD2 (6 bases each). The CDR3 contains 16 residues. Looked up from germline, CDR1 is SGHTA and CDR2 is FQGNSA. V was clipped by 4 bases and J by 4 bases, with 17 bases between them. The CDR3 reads CASSSTRGHNYNEQFF. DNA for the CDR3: TGTGCCAGCAGCTCTACGCGGGGACATAATTACAATGAGCAGTTCTTC.

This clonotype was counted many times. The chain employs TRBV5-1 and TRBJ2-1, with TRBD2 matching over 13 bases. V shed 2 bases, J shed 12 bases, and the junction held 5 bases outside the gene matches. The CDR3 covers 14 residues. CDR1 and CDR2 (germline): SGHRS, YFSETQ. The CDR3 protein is CASSLLAGGPGQFF. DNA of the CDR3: TGCGCCAGCAGCTTACTAGCGGGGGGGCCCGGGCAGTTCTTC.

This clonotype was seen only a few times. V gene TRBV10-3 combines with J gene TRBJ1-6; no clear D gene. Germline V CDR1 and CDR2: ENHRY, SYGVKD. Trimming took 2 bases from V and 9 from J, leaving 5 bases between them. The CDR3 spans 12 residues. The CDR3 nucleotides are TGTGCCATCAGTGAGGGAGGTTCACCCCTCCACTTT. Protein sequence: CAISEGGSPLHF.

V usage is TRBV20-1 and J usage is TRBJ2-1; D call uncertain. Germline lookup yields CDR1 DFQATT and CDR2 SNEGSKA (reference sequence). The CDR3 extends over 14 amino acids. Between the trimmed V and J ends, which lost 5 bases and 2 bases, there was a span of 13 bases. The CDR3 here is CSAPRTDTYNEQFF. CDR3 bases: TGCAGTGCTCCCCGGACGGATACCTACAATGAGCAGTTCTTC.

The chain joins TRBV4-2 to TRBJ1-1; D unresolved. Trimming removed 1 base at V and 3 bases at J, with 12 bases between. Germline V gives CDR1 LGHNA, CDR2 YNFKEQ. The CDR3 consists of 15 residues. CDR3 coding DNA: TGTGCCAGCAGCCAAGTCGAGTTATTGGACACTGAAGCTTTCTTT. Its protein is CASSQVELLDTEAFF.